The present T cell receptor beta chain was sequenced within a study of CD8 T cells in ankylosing spondylitis (dated by TCRdb to the late 2010s). Some background on the complete study: The study profiled T cell receptor beta repertoires in healthy donors and ankylosing spondylitis patients to find disease-linked TCR variants. Samples of peripheral blood were taken, and for ankylosing spondylitis patients, synovial fluid was collected as well. The full study cohort was made up of 25 to 30 ankylosing spondylitis patients and 108 healthy donors. Overall study results and their limits: According to the report, matched synovial fluid samples from ankylosing spondylitis patients were significantly enriched for the disease-linked clones. Some of the motif variants had been reported before in the synovial fluid and blood of reactive arthritis patients, a finding that suggests common disease-initiation mechanisms. The disease-linked clones showed a CD8+ phenotype and occurred at relatively low frequencies in peripheral blood. A TCR beta motif of about 8 highly homologous amino acid variants appeared characteristic of blood from ankylosing spondylitis patients.

Sequencing instrument: Illumina HiSeq 2500. TCR beta libraries were prepared by quantitative 5'-RACE with molecular barcodes. The authors processed their data as follows. A new computational method, built on a probabilistic model of VDJ rearrangement, was used to identify disease-linked TCR variants. TCRdb redid the processing of the public reads, applying fastp at Q25 and MiXCR, and retained in-frame beta chains. Entries are consolidated by CDR3 protein sequence, retaining the most common genes and DNA. The V and J calls shown here were made by TCRdb, not taken from the authors' results. The table for this sample lists 150,000 to 200,000 distinct CDR3 sequences; approximately 18% of them were counted only once. 3.5% to 5% of the sample belongs to the ten largest clones. The germline V gene specifies MGHRA as CDR1 and YSYEKL as CDR2. The CDR3 runs 11 residues from the cysteine to the phenylalanine. The CDR3 DNA has 33 bases and is translated from base 1. At the junction V is shortened by 3 bases and J by 6 bases, with 3 bases in between.

This clonotype was seen once. Its antigen has not been determined. Within one base of it there is no much larger clone, and no base qualities were kept. A read on its own is weak evidence. Sequencing was done on a sample of blood, either unsorted or a sorted T cell fraction (not recorded which). The sequence is built from TRBV4-1 and TRBJ2-4; no D segment can be confidently identified. This clonotype was obtained from a male donor between 5 and 35 years old with ankylosing spondylitis or in good health (not recorded which). Donor details come from another sample of the same person, matched by shared clones. The DNA reads as follows: TGCGCCAGCAGCCATGTAAACATTCAGTACTTC. Its translation reads: CASSHVNIQYF.